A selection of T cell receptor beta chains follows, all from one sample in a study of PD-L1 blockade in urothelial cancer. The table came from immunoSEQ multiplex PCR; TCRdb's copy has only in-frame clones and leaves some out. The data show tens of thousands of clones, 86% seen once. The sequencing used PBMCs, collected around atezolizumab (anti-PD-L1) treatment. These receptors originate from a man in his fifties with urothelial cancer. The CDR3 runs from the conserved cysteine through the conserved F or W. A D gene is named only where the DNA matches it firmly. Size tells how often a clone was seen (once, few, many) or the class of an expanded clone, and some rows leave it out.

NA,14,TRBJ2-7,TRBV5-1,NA,TGCGCCAGCAGCTTGGTGGAGAGCTCCTACGAGCAGTACTTC,CASSLVESSYEQYF
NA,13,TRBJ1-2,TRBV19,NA,TGTGCCAGTAGCGAGGGGGGGCTTTTCGGCTACACCTTC,CASSEGGLFGYTF
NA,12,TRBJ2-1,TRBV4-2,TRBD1,TGTGCCAGCAGACTGACAGGGAATGAGCAGTTCTTC,CASRLTGNEQFF
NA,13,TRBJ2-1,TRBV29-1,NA,TGCAGCGTTGCCCGGACTAGGGGGAATGAGCAGTTCTTC,CSVARTRGNEQFF
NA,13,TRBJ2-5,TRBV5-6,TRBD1,TGTGCCAGCAGCTTCAGGGGACAGGAGACCCAGTACTTC,CASSFRGQETQYF
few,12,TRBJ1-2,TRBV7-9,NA,TGTGCCAGCAACGAACAGGGATATGGCTACACCTTC,CASNEQGYGYTF
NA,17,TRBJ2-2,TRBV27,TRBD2,TGTGCCAGCAGTTTACAGGCGGGAGGGCCGGAAACCGGGGAGCTGTTTTTT,CASSLQAGGPETGELFF
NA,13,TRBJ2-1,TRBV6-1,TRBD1,TGTGCCAGCAGTCCTGACCGGGACAGGAAGCAGTTCTTC,CASSPDRDRKQFF
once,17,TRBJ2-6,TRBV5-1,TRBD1,TGCGCCAGCAGCTTCTTACAGGGGGCCCCTGGGGCCAACGTCCTGACTTTC,CASSFLQGAPGANVLTF
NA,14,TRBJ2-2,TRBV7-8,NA,TGTGCCAGCAGCTTAGCGTACAGTTACGGGGAGCTGTTTTTT,CASSLAYSYGELFF
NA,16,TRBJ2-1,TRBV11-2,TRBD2,TGTGCCAGCAGCTTAGGGGGCGCTAGCGGATACAATGAGCAGTTCTTC,CASSLGGASGYNEQFF
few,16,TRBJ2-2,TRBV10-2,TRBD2,TGCGCCAGCGGGGGGAGCGGGAGGAGGGGGACCGGGGAGCTGTTTTTT,CASGGSGRRGTGELFF
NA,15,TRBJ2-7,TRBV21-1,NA,TGTGCCAGCGTCCCCAATCAGGACAGGACCTACGAGCAGTACTTC,CASVPNQDRTYEQYF
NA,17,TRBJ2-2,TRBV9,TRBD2,TGTGCCAGCAGCGACCGACTAGCGGGAGTCCTCACCGGGGAGCTGTTTTTT,CASSDRLAGVLTGELFF
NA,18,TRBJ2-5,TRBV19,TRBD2,TGTGCCAGTAGTATTAGGGCTAGCGGGAGCGCGGGTCAAGAGACCCAGTACTTC,CASSIRASGSAGQETQYF
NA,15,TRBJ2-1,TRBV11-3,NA,TGTGCCAGCAGCTTAGACAGTACAGGGAGAAATGAGCAGTTCTTC,CASSLDSTGRNEQFF
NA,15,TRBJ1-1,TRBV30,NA,TGTGCCTGGAGAGGGCCAAGGGGAGGGAACACTGAAGCTTTCTTT,CAWRGPRGGNTEAFF
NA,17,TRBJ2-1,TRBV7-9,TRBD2,TGTGCCAGCAGCTTCACCGGGACTAGCGGCTCCTACAATGAGCAGTTCTTC,CASSFTGTSGSYNEQFF
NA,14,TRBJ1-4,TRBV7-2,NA,TGTGCCAGCAGCTTACAGGCAACTAATGAAAAACTGTTTTTT,CASSLQATNEKLFF
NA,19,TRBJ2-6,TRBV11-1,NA,TGTGCCAGCAGCCCCTTGGGGTTACAGGGCATTGGTGGGGCCAACGTCCTGACTTTC,CASSPLGLQGIGGANVLTF
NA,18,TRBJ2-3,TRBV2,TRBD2,TGTGCCAGCACCTGGGGACTAGCGGGTAGAACTAGCACAGATACGCAGTATTTT,CASTWGLAGRTSTDTQYF
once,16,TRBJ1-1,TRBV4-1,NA,TGCGCCAGCAGCCAAGATGCCCTGACAGGGAACACTGAAGCTTTCTTT,CASSQDALTGNTEAFF
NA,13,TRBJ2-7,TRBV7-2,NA,TGTGCCAGCAGCTTAGTCTCGCGGGACGAGCAGTACTTC,CASSLVSRDEQYF
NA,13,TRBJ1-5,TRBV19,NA,TGTGCCAGTAGTATTGAACTTTTTGGGCCCCAGCATTTT,CASSIELFGPQHF
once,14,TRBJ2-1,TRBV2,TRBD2,TGTGCCAGCAGAGAGCGGGAGAATGTCCATGAGCAGTTCTTC,CASRERENVHEQFF
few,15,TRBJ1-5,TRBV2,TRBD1,TGTGCCAGCAGACAAGACAGGGCGGCTAATCAGCCCCAGCATTTT,CASRQDRAANQPQHF
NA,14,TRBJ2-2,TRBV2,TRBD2,TGTGCCGTCTCTAGCGGAGTAAACACCGGGGAGCTGTTTTTT,CAVSSGVNTGELFF
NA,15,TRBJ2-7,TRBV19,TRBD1,TGTGCCAGTAGTACAAGACAGGGGGCCTCCTACGAGCAGTACTTC,CASSTRQGASYEQYF
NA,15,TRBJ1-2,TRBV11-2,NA,TGTGCCAGCAGCTTGAGTTGGGGAGGTAACTATGGCTACACCTTC,CASSLSWGGNYGYTF
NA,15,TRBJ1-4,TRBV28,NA,TGTGCCAGCAGTTTGACGGACAGCCAAAATGAAAAACTGTTTTTT,CASSLTDSQNEKLFF
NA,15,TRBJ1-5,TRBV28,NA,TGTGCCAGCAGTTTCCAGACAGGAATCCATCAGCCCCAGCATTTT,CASSFQTGIHQPQHF
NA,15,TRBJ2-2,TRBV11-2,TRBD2,TGTGCCAGCAGCTTATCTAGCGGGAGGGCCGGGGAGCTGTTTTTT,CASSLSSGRAGELFF
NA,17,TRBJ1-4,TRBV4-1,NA,TGCGCCAGCAGCCAAGAGGGTCAGGGGCAGGGTAATGAAAAACTGTTTTTT,CASSQEGQGQGNEKLFF
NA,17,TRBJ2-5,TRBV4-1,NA,TGCGCCAGCAGCGTACTTTTTCCGGGACAACCCCAAGAGACCCAGTACTTC,CASSVLFPGQPQETQYF
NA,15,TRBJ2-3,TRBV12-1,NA,TGTGCCAGCAGCTTTCTTGTTGCGGCTGCAGATACGCAGTATTTT,CASSFLVAAADTQYF
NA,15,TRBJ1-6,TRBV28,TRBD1,TGTGCCAGCAGTTTCCCGGGACAGGCTAATTCACCCCTCCACTTT,CASSFPGQANSPLHF
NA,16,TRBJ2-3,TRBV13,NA,TGTGCCAGCAGCTTAGAAGCCGGACAGAGCACAGATACGCAGTATTTT,CASSLEAGQSTDTQYF
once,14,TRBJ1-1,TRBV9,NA,TGTGCCAGCAGCGTAGTACCGGAGGGCACTGAAGCTTTCTTT,CASSVVPEGTEAFF
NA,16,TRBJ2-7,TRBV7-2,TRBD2,TGTGCCAGCAGCCCCCGCGGTCTAGGGACTAGCGTCGAGCAGTACTTC,CASSPRGLGTSVEQYF
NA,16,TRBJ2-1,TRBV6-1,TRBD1,TGTGCCAGCAGTGAAGCCACGACAGGGAACTACAATGAGCAGTTCTTC,CASSEATTGNYNEQFF
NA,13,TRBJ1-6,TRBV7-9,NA,TGTGCCAGCATTGGACAGATTAATTCACCCCTCCACTTT,CASIGQINSPLHF
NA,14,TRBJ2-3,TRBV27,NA,TGTGCCACTAAAATCGGAGGACTCGCAGATACGCAGTATTTT,CATKIGGLADTQYF
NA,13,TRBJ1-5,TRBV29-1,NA,TGCAGCGTTGCGGCGGGGGTCGATCAGCCCCAGCATTTT,CSVAAGVDQPQHF
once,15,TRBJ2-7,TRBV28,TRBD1,TGTGCCAGCAGTCCCCTGGGCAGGGGGCTAGGCGAGCAGTACTTC,CASSPLGRGLGEQYF
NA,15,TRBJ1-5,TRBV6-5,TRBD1,TGTGCCAGCAGTGCTGGGACAGGAACTTATCAGCCCCAGCATTTT,CASSAGTGTYQPQHF
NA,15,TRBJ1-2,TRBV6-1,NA,TGTGCCAGCAGGGGCAGGGTCGCCATACCCTATGGCTACACCTTC,CASRGRVAIPYGYTF
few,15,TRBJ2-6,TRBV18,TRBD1,TGTGCCAGCTCAATTACAGGGGCTGGGGCCAACGTCCTGACTTTC,CASSITGAGANVLTF